This passage covers 3 T cell receptor beta chains from one sample sequenced in a study of Graves' ophthalmopathy and Graves' hyperthyroidism. TCR beta CDR3 amplification used RNA transcripts. The workflow started with a first-round RT-PCR run with HTBI primers and then moved on to a second-round multiplex PCR. Each CDR3 protein gets one entry after TCRdb re-called the multiplex PCR reads with MiXCR. Among about 740,000 distinct CDR3 sequences listed, about 44% were seen once. Material for sequencing was peripheral blood. The receptors stem from an adult man with Graves' ophthalmopathy.

This clonotype was detected once. This sequence may be a read error, since a much larger clone differs from it by one base. This sequence joins TRBV19 and TRBJ2-3; D remains ambiguous. The V end was cut by 10 bases, the J end by 8 bases, with 13 bases between. Germline V gives CDR1 LNHDA, CDR2 SQIVND (reference sequence). This CDR3 contains 11 residues. The CDR3 region has the DNA TGTGCCACTAGGTTGGCAGGTACGCAGTATTTT. It is translated as CATRLAGTQYF.

In its sample, this clonotype was seen many times. Written as DNA, the CDR3 is TGTGCCAGCAGTGAGTGGGCGATGAGCTCCTATAATTCACCCCTCCACTTT. This translates into CASSEWAMSSYNSPLHF. The rearrangement joins TRBV2 to TRBJ1-6, with D uncertain. The CDR3 sequence is 17 residues long. Germline V gene sequence: CDR1 SNHLY, CDR2 FYNNEI. V lost 3 bases and J lost 0, with 12 bases in between.

This clonotype appeared a few times. The chain has TRBV5-1 and TRBJ2-7, with 10 bases identical to TRBD1. V trimming: 3 bases; J trimming: 3 bases; junction bases outside the gene matches: 3. The CDR3 is made up of 14 amino acids. Germline loops: CDR1 SGHRS, CDR2 YFSETQ. CDR3 in DNA: TGCGCCAGCAGCTGGACAGGGGGGATCTACGAGCAGTACTTC. Amino acid sequence: CASSWTGGIYEQYF.